A single sample is the source of the 11 T cell receptor beta chains below, sequenced in a study of OX40 agonist ivuxolimab in advanced cancers. Method: immunoSEQ multiplex PCR; TCRdb's copy keeps in-frame clones and lacks some. The table shows tens of thousands of clones, with approximately 86% occurring only once. This specimen consisted of CD4+ or CD8+ T cells sorted from blood, obtained in a trial of the OX40 agonist ivuxolimab. The source of these receptors is an adult with an advanced solid tumor such as melanoma, head and neck, liver or kidney cancer.

The chain links TRBV7-6 to TRBJ2-7; 11 bases fit TRBD1. The CDR3 is made up of 15 amino acids. CDR1 and CDR2 from the germline V gene are SGHVS and FNYEAQ. J gave up 4 bases and V 5 bases, and 7 bases lay outside the gene matches. CDR3 sequence: CASSRGTGGGYEQYF. CDR3 DNA: TGTGCCAGCAGCCGAGGGACAGGGGGTGGGTACGAGCAGTACTTC.

V gene TRBV13 combines with J gene TRBJ2-7; D could derive from TRBD1 or TRBD2 (5 bases each). Germline CDR1 is PRHDT and CDR2 is FYEKMQ (reference sequence). V was clipped by 10 bases and J by 3 bases, with 16 bases between them. The CDR3 extends over 13 amino acids. Here the CDR3 reads CATTEGGGYEQYF. The CDR3 region has the DNA TGTGCCACTACCGAAGGTGGGGGCTACGAGCAGTACTTC.

The CDR3 coding sequence is TGTGCCAGCAGTTACTCCCGGGGACTGAACACTGAAGCTTTCTTT. Its protein product is CASSYSRGLNTEAFF. This chain uses TRBV6-5 with TRBJ1-1, with D tentatively TRBD1 (5 bases). CDR3 size: 15 residues. Germline V lookup: CDR1 MNHEY, CDR2 SVGAGI. The V gene lost 0 bases and the J gene lost 0 bases, with 8 bases spanning the gap.

V usage is TRBV27 and J usage is TRBJ2-7, with TRBD2 identical over 7 bases. V lost 5 bases, J lost 3 bases, and 25 bases stayed unmatched. The germline gives CDR1 MNHEY, CDR2 SMNVEV (reference sequence). This CDR3 has 20 residues. The CDR3 spells CASSLGPAATSGAASYEQYF. The DNA for the CDR3 is TGTGCCAGCAGTCTCGGTCCCGCAGCGACAAGCGGGGCGGCTAGCTACGAGCAGTACTTC.

The chain links TRBV19 to TRBJ2-4; TRBD1 matches 10 bases. V was clipped by 6 bases and J by 7 bases; unmatched bases: 9. This CDR3 is built from 15 residues. The germline V gene has CDR1 LNHDA and CDR2 SQIVND (reference sequence). CDR3 coding DNA: TGTGCCAGTAGGGCCTTTGACAGGGGGCTGAACATTCAGTACTTC. As protein: CASRAFDRGLNIQYF.

The V and J genes are TRBV6-1 and TRBJ1-5; D is unresolved. Germline V lookup: CDR1 MNHNS, CDR2 SASEGT. This CDR3 has 14 amino acids. Trimming removed 3 bases at V and 1 base at J, with 7 bases between. The CDR3, as DNA: TGTGCCAGCAGTGAGGTTTCGAGCAATCAGCCCCAGCATTTT. It specifies CASSEVSSNQPQHF.

The V and J genes are TRBV9 and TRBJ2-1; TRBD2 agrees at 7 bases. After removal of 0 bases from V and 4 bases from J, the junction contained 7 bases not matched to a gene. Germline loops: CDR1 SGDLS, CDR2 YYNGEE. CDR3 length: 16 residues. Here the CDR3 DNA reads TGTGCCAGCAGCGTAGATATCCTAGCGGAGTACAATGAGCAGTTCTTC. Its translation is CASSVDILAEYNEQFF. Full variable domain (remainder filled in from reference TRBV9 and TRBJ2-1): DSGVTQTPKHLITATGQRVTLRCSPRSGDLSVYWYQQSLDQGLQFLIQYYNGEERAKGNILERFSAQQFPDLHSELNLSSLELGDSALYFCASSVDILAEYNEQFFGPGTRLTVL.

In its sample, this clone was seen once. CDR3 loop: CASSPPEGRSTDTQYF. The CDR3 DNA follows: TGTGCCAGCAGCCCCCCCGAAGGGAGAAGCACAGATACGCAGTATTTT. V is TRBV27 and J is TRBJ2-3; TRBD2 is a possible D gene (5 bases). Trimming shortened V by 6 bases and J by 0 bases, and 16 bases separated the two germline ends. The CDR3 length is 16 residues. Germline CDR1 is MNHEY and CDR2 is SMNVEV (reference sequence).

Here the CDR3 reads CASSWTSGSTDTQYF. The CDR3 DNA reads TGTGCCAGCAGTTGGACTAGCGGGAGCACAGATACGCAGTATTTT. The chain employs TRBV6-5 and TRBJ2-3; 11 bases fit TRBD2. Germline V lookup: CDR1 MNHEY, CDR2 SVGAGI. The CDR3 runs to 15 residues. The V segment lost 4 bases and the J segment 0 bases; nucleotides outside the gene matches: 0.

Here the CDR3 DNA reads TGTGCCACCATGGGACAGCTCCAAGAGACCCAGTACTTC. It translates to CATMGQLQETQYF. The chain recombines TRBV7-9 with TRBJ2-5, with 7 nucleotides matching TRBD1. Trimming at V came to 10 bases and at J to 1 base, leaving 6 bases not matched to a gene. The CDR3 sequence is 13 residues long. Per the germline V gene, CDR1 is SEHNR and CDR2 is FQNEAQ (reference sequence).

V gene TRBV7-8 combines with J gene TRBJ2-7; 9 bases fit TRBD2. J gave up 3 bases and V 5 bases, and 8 bases lay outside the gene matches. CDR1 and CDR2 from the germline V gene are SGHVS and FQNEAQ. This CDR3 has 15 residues. The CDR3 reads CASSPLSGSVYEQYF. The CDR3 DNA sequence: TGTGCCAGCAGCCCGCTTAGCGGGAGCGTCTACGAGCAGTACTTC. Full variable domain (outside the CDR3, taken from reference TRBV7-8 and TRBJ2-7): GAGVSQSPRYKVAKRGQDVALRCDPISGHVSLFWYQQALGQGPEFLTYFQNEAQLDKSGLPSDRFFAERPEGSVSTLKIQRTQQEDSAVYLCASSPLSGSVYEQYFGPGTRLTVT.